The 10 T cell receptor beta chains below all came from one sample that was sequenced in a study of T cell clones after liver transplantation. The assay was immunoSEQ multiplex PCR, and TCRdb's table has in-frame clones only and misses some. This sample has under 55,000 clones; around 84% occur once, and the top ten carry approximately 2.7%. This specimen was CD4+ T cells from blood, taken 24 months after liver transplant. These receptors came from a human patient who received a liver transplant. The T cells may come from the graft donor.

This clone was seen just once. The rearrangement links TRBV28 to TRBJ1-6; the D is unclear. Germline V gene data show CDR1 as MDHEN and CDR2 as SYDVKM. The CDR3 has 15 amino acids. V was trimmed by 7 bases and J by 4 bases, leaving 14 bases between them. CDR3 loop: CASIGGSGYNSPLHF. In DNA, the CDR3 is TGTGCCAGCATTGGAGGGAGTGGATATAATTCACCCCTCCACTTT.

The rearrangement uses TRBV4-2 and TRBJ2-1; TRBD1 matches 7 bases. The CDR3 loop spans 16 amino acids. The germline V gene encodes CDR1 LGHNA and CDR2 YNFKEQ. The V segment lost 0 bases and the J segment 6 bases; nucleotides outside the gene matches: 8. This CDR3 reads CASSQDYRGMVNEQFF. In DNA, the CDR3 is TGTGCCAGCAGCCAAGATTACAGGGGAATGGTCAATGAGCAGTTCTTC.

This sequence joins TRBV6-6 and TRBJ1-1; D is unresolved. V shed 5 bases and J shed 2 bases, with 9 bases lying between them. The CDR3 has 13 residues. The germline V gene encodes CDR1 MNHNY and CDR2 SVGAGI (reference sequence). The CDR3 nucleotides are TGTGCCAGCAGTGTTAAGGGAAACACTGAAGCTTTCTTT. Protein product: CASSVKGNTEAFF.

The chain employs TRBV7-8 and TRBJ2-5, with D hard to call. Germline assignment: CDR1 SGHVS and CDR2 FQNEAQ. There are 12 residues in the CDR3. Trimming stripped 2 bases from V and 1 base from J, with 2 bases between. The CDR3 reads CASSLTQETQYF. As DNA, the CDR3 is TGTGCCAGCAGCTTAACCCAAGAGACCCAGTACTTC.

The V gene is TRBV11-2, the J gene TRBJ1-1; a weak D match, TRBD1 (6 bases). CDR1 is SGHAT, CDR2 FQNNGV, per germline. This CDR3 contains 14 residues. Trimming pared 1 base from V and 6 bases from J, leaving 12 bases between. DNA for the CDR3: TGTGCCAGCAGCTTAGGGCAGGGGCGGCCTGAAGCTTTCTTT. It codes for CASSLGQGRPEAFF. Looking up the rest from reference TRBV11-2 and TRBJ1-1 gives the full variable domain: EAGVAQSPRYKIIEKRQSVAFWCNPISGHATLYWYQQILGQGPKLLIQFQNNGVVDDSQLPKDRFSAERLKGVDSTLKIQPAKLEDSAVYLCASSLGQGRPEAFFGQGTRLTVV.

The CDR3 sequence: CSATGSYGYTF. DNA of the CDR3: TGCAGTGCTACTGGTTCTTATGGCTACACCTTC. The gene calls are TRBV20-1 and TRBJ1-2; D gene unclear. CDR1 is DFQATT and CDR2 is SNEGSKA in the germline V gene (reference sequence). With 4 bases removed from V and 5 bases from J, the gap between germline ends came to 8 bases. There are 11 residues in the CDR3.

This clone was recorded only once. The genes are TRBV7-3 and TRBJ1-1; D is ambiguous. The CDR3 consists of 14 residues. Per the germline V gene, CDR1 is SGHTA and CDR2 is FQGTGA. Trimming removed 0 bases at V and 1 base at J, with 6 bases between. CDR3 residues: CASSLTPGNTEAFF. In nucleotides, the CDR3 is TGTGCCAGCAGCTTAACTCCAGGGAACACTGAAGCTTTCTTT.

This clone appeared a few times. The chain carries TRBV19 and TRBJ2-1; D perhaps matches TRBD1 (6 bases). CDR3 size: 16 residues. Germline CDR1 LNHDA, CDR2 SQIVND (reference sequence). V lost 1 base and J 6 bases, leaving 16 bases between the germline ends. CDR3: CASSIGGRDIVNEQFF. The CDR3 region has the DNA TGTGCCAGTAGTATAGGGGGCCGGGACATAGTCAATGAGCAGTTCTTC.

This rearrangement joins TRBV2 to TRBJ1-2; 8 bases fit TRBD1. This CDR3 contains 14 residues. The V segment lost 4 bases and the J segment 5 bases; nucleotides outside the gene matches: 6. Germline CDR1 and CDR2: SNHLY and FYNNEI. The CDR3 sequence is CASSARQGKYGYTF. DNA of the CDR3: TGTGCCAGCAGTGCTCGACAGGGGAAGTATGGCTACACCTTC.

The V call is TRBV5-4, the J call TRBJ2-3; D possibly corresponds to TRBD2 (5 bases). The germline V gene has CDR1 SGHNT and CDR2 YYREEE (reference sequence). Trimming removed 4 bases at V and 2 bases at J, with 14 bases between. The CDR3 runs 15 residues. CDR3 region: CASSLAGSDTDTQYF. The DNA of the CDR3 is TGTGCCAGCAGCCTGGCTGGGAGCGACACAGATACGCAGTATTTT.